Sequencing of this TCR beta chain was carried out in a study of cytomegalovirus exposure and HLA in healthy donors. Study in general: Of more than 350 genotyped donors, about 80% clustered with self-reported Caucasian donors. Study results and limitations: DRB1 had the most TCR associations and HLA-C the fewest, a later analysis found, with rates varying by HLA locus. Clonal expansion was found to be greater in HLA-associated TCR beta chains than in equally common others in a later analysis.

The PCR ran on 60 Vbeta and 13 Jbeta primers. Sequencing used immunoSEQ multiplex PCR; TCRdb keeps in-frame clones, though not all of them. The listing contains some 75,000 clones. A word on this clone: Its antigen is still unknown.

Donors were ostensibly healthy at sampling, although undocumented immune exposures were probable. Trimming took 9 bases from V and 7 from J; bases not matched to a gene: 12. CDR3 length: 14 amino acids. Germline V CDR1 and CDR2: LNHDA, SQIVND (reference sequence). The TCR sequence derives from a female donor in good health and CMV-seropositive. Source material: PBMCs. The rearrangement joins TRBV19 to TRBJ2-1, with 7 bases identical to TRBD1. CDR3: CASRNRGSKNEQFF. Written as DNA, the CDR3 is TGTGCCAGCAGGAACAGGGGAAGTAAGAATGAGCAGTTCTTC.